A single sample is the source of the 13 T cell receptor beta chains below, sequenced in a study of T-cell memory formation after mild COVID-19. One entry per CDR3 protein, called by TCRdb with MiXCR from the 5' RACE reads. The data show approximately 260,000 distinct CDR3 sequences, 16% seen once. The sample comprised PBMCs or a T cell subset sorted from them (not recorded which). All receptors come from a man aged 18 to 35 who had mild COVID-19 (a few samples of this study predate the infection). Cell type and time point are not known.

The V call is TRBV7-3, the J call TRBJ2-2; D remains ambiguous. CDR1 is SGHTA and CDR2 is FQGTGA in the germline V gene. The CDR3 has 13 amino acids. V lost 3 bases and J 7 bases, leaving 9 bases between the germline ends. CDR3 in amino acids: CASSLGLGGELFF. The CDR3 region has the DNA TGTGCCAGCAGCTTGGGATTGGGCGGGGAGCTGTTTTTT.

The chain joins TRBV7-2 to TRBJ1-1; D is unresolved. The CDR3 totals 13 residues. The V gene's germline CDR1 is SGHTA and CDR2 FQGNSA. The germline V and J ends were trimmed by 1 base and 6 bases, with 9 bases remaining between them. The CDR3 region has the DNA TGTGCCAGCAGCTTAGTAACAACAGCTGAAGCTTTCTTT. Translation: CASSLVTTAEAFF.

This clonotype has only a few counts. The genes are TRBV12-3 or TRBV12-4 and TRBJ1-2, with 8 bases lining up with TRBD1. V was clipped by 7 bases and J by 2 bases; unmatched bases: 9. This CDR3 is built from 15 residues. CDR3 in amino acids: CASTDSDRVNYGYTF. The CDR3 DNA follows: TGTGCCAGCACGGACTCGGACAGGGTAAACTATGGCTACACCTTC.

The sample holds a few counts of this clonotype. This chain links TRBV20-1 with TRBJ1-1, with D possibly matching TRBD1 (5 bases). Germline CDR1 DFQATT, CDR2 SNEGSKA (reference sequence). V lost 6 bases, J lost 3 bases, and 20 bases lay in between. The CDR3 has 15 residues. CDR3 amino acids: CSARSGGGTDTEAFF. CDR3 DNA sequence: TGCAGTGCCAGGTCGGGGGGGGGTACGGACACTGAAGCTTTCTTT.

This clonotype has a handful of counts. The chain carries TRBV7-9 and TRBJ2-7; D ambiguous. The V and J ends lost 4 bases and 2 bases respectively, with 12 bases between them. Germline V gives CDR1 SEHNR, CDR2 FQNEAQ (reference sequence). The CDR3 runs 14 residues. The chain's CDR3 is CASSSGLKPYEQYV. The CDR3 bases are TGTGCCAGCAGCTCCGGCCTAAAACCCTACGAGCAGTACGTC.

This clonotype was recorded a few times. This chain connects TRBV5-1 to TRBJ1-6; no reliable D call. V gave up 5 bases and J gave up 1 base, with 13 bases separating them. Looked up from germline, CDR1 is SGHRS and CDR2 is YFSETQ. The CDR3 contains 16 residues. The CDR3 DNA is TGCGCCAGCAGACCGACGCAAGAGTCCTATAATTCACCCCTCCACTTT. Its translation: CASRPTQESYNSPLHF.

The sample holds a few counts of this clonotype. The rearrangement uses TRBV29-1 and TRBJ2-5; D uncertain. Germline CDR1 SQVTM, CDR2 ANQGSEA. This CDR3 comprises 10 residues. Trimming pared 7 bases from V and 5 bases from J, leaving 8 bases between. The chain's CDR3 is CSAGEETQYF. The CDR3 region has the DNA TGCAGCGCCGGCGAGGAGACCCAGTACTTC.

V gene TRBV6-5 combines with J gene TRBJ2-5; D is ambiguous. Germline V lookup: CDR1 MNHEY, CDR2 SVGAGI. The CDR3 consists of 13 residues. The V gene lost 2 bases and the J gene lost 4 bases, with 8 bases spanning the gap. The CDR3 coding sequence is TGTGCCAGCAGTTACCCGGCAGGAGAGACCCAGTACTTC. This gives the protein CASSYPAGETQYF.

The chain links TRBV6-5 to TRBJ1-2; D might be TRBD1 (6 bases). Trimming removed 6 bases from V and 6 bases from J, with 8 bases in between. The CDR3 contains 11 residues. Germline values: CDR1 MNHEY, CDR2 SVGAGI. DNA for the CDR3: TGTGCCAGCAGAGGGACAAATGGCTACACCTTC. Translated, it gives CASRGTNGYTF.

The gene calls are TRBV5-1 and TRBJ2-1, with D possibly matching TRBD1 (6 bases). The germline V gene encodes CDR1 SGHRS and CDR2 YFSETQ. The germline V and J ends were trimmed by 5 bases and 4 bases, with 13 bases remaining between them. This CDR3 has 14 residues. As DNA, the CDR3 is TGCGCCAGCAGACCGCAGGGGATATACAATGAGCAGTTCTTC. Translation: CASRPQGIYNEQFF.

Here the CDR3 reads CASSQGLYQPQHF. In DNA form, the CDR3 reads TGTGCCAGCAGCCAAGGATTGTATCAGCCCCAGCATTTT. The chain couples TRBV3-1 to TRBJ1-5; D gene uncertain. The V end lost 1 base, the J end lost 5 bases, and 6 bases lay between the germline ends. Germline lookup yields CDR1 LGHDT and CDR2 YNNKEL (reference sequence). This CDR3 comprises 13 residues.

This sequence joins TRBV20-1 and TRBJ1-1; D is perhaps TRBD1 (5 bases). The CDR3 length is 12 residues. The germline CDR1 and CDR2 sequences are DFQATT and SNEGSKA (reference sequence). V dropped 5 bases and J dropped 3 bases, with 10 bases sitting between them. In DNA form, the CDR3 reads TGCAGTGCTGCACAGGTAGACACTGAAGCTTTCTTT. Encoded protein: CSAAQVDTEAFF.

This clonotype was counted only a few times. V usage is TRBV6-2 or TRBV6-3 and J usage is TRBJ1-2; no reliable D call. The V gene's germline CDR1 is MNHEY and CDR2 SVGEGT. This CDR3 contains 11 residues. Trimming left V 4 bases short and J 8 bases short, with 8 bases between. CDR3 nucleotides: TGTGCCAGCAGTTGGGCGAGGGGCTACACCTTC. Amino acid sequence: CASSWARGYTF.